This record concerns one T cell receptor (beta chain) sequence. This receptor's antigen is unknown. It has no much larger one-base neighbor in the sample; base qualities were not kept. The CDR3 runs 18 residues from the cysteine to the phenylalanine. This entry keeps only the CDR3 DNA: 54 bases, framed from base 1. V loses 6 bases at its end and J loses 2 bases; junction bases beyond the gene matches: 9. Taken from the germline V gene, the CDR1 and CDR2 loops are MDHEN and SYDVKM. Collaborating institutions collected whole blood in K2EDTA tubes following their own protocols. For TCRbeta analysis, collaborators shipped samples in one of three forms: frozen whole blood, isolated PBMCs, or DNA extracted from either of those sample types. This sample was included in a study of blood T cell repertoires in COVID-19 (TCRdb year 2020). A note on the overall study: Collaborator samples came from the United States, Italy and Spain and covered acute and convalescent phases of COVID-19. The prospective study material was composed of cDNA or gDNA derived from T cells, B-cell-depleted T cells, or PBMCs. Nearly every sample came with metadata listing a de-identified subject ID, COVID-19 status, age in years and sex. The samples were drawn from two sources: the first 160 participants of the ongoing ImmuneRACE study, and over 1,000 subjects contributed by 6 global collaborators. Deeply sampled blood TCRbeta repertoires from subjects exposed to, actively infected with, or recovered from COVID-19 were included in the dataset. Where available, HLA class I and class II types were obtained from metadata supplied by the sample provider rather than from assay-based typing. The repertoires were released in a freely available public database meant as a resource for research on the immune response to SARS-CoV-2.

Overall results and qualifications from the work: Clinical and demographic metadata were provided uncurated, with the amount varying by source and participant.

TCRbeta CDR3 regions were amplified from genomic DNA using the immunoSEQ Assay, a bias-controlled multiplex PCR. In the source study's methods: Nucleated cell counts per sample were estimated from amplification of reference gene primers within the assay. To quantify the absolute abundance of each unique TCRbeta CDR3 rearrangement, sequence reads were collapsed and filtered. Productive Simpson clonality was computed per sample as the square root of Simpson's diversity index over productive rearrangements. TCRdb carries this immuneACCESS record with in-frame sequences only. Its versions omit some clonotypes, under half of them owing to an unresolved V gene in the studies checked, with the rest unexplained. V and J calls and clone size are as listed in that table; D and trimming were resolved from the DNA. Within this sample are some 70,000 clones, with approximately 80% of them counted one time only. The ten largest clones represent about 0.83% of the sample.

This TCR was sampled from a woman aged 70-85 years with acute or convalescent COVID-19. The rearrangement combines TRBV28 with TRBJ1-6, with 11 junctional bases fitting TRBD1. Sequencing input: peripheral blood. The DNA sequence follows: TGTGCCAGCAGCCGCAGGACAGGGGGCGCAGCCTATAATTCACCCCTCCACTTT. Translated, it gives CASSRRTGGAAYNSPLHF.